A selection of T cell receptor beta chains follows, all from one sample in a study of cytomegalovirus exposure and HLA in healthy donors. The assay was immunoSEQ multiplex PCR, and TCRdb's table has in-frame clones only and misses some. The top ten hold about 2.5% of the sample, which has about 98,000 clones, approximately 70% seen once. Specimen: PBMCs. These receptors all come from a man between 50 and 59 years old in good health and CMV-seronegative. CDR3s include the opening cysteine and the closing phenylalanine or tryptophan. Each record gives: J gene, V gene, CDR3 protein.

TRBJ1-1	TRBV27	CASRKRTGTGRVRDTEAFF
TRBJ1-5	TRBV27	CASSLGRGNQPQHF
TRBJ2-1	TRBV29-1	CSVTSGTSGYNEQFF
TRBJ2-7	TRBV6-6	CASTDPLAGLYEQYF
TRBJ2-3	TRBV5-1	CASGRTSGYTDTQYF
TRBJ2-2	TRBV7-9	CASSPSGGANTGELFF
TRBJ2-7	TRBV2	CASRGQGGSEQYF
TRBJ2-7	TRBV4-1	CASSQGGFYEQYF
TRBJ2-3	TRBV2	CASSETGLITDTQYF
TRBJ1-1	TRBV7-9	CSSSVDGNTEAFF
TRBJ2-2	TRBV6-4	CASSREGPTNTGELFF
TRBJ2-2	TRBV10-2	CASSRQGALGTGELFF
TRBJ2-7	TRBV28	CASSTRTDEQYF
TRBJ1-4	TRBV5-4	CASRPGTGNEKLFF
TRBJ1-1	TRBV5-6	CASSLEPTVTEAFF
TRBJ2-3	TRBV5-6	CASSLRLAGPTDTQYF